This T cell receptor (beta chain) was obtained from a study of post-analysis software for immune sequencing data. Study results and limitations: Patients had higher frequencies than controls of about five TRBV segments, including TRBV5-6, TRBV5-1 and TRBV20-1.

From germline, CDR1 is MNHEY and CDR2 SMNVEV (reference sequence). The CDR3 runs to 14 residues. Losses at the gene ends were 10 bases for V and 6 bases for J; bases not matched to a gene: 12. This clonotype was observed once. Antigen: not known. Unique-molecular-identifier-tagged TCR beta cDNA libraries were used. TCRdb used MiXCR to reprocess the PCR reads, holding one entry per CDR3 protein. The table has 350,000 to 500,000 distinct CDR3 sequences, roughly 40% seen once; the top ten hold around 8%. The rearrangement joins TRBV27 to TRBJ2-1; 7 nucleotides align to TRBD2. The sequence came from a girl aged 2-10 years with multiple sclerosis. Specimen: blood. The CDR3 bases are TGTGCCACCCAGTTGGGGGGGACCCTCAATGAGCAGTTCTTC. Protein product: CATQLGGTLNEQFF.